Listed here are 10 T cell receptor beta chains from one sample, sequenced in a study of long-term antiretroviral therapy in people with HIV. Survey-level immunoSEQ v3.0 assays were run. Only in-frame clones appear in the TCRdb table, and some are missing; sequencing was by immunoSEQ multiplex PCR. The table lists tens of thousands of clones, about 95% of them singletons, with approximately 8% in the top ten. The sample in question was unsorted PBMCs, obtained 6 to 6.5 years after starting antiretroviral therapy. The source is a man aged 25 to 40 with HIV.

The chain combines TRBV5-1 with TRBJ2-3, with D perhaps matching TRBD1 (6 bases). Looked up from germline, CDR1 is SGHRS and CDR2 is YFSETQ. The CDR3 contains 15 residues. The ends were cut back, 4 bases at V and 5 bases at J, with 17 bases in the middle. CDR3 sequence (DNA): TGCGCCAGCAGCCCGACCCCAGGGGCGGTAGATACGCAGTATTTT. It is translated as CASSPTPGAVDTQYF. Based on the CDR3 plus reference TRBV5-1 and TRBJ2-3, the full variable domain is KAGVTQTPRYLIKTRGQQVTLSCSPISGHRSVSWYQQTPGQGLQFLFEYFSETQRNKGNFPGRFSGRQFSNSRSEMNVSTLELGDSALYLCASSPTPGAVDTQYFGPGTRLTVL.

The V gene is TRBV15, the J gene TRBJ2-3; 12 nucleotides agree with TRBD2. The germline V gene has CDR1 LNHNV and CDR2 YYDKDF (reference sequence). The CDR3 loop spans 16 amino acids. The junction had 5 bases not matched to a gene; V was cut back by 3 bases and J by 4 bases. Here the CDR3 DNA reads TGTGCCACCAGCAGCGGACTAGCGGGGATATCAGATACGCAGTATTTT. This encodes CATSSGLAGISDTQYF.

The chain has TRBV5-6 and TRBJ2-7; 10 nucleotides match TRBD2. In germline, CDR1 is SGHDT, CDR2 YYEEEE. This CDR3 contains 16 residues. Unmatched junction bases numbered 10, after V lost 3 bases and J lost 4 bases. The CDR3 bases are TGTGCCAGCAGCTGGGGATCTAGCGGGGGCCTTTACGAGCAGTACTTC. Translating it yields CASSWGSSGGLYEQYF.

This CDR3 reads CATSRHLNTEAFF. The CDR3 DNA reads as TGTGCCACCAGCAGGCATTTGAACACTGAAGCTTTCTTT. The rearrangement joins TRBV15 to TRBJ1-1; D not certain. Looked up from germline, CDR1 is LNHNV and CDR2 is YYDKDF (reference sequence). This CDR3 spans 13 amino acids. V was clipped by 3 bases and J by 0 bases, with 5 bases between them. The full variable domain, completed using reference TRBV15 and TRBJ1-1, is DAMVIQNPRYQVTQFGKPVTLSCSQTLNHNVMYWYQQKSSQAPKLLFHYYDKDFNNEADTPDNFQSRRPNTSFCFLDIRSPGLGDTAMYLCATSRHLNTEAFFGQGTRLTVV.

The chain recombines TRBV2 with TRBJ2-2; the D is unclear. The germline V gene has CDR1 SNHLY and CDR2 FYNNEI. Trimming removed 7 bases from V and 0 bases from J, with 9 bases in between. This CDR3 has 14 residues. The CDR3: CASTRIANTGELFF. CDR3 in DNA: TGTGCCAGCACAAGGATAGCGAACACCGGGGAGCTGTTTTTT.

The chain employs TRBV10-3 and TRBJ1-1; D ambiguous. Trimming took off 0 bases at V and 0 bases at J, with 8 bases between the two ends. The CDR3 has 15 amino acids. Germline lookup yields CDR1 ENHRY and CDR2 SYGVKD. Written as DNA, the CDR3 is TGTGCCATCAGTGAGTCAGTGGGAGTGAACACTGAAGCTTTCTTT. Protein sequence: CAISESVGVNTEAFF.

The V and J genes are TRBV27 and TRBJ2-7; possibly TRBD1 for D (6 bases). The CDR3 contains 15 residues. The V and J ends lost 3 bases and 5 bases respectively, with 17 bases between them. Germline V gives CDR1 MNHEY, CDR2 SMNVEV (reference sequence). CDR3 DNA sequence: TGTGCCAGCAGTTTGGGACATCCCGCGGTAGACGAGCAGTACTTC. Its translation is CASSLGHPAVDEQYF.

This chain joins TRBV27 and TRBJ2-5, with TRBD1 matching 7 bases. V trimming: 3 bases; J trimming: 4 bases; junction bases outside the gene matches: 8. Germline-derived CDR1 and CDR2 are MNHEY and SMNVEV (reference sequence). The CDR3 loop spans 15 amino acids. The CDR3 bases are TGTGCCAGCAGTTTTTACAGGGGATATGGAGAGACCCAGTACTTC. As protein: CASSFYRGYGETQYF.

The chain's CDR3 is CASRGTSGSSYNEQFF. The CDR3 coding sequence is TGTGCCAGCAGAGGGACTAGCGGGAGCTCCTACAATGAGCAGTTCTTC. The chain employs TRBV2 and TRBJ2-1, with 14 bases lining up with TRBD2. The CDR3 extends over 16 amino acids. J lost 0 bases, V lost 6 bases, and 1 base had no gene match. Germline V CDR1 and CDR2: SNHLY, FYNNEI. The full variable domain, its missing parts supplied by reference TRBV2 and TRBJ2-1, is EPEVTQTPSHQVTQMGQEVILRCVPISNHLYFYWYRQILGQKVEFLVSFYNNEISEKSEIFDDQFSVERPDGSNFTLKIRSTKLEDSAMYFCASRGTSGSSYNEQFFGPGTRLTVL.

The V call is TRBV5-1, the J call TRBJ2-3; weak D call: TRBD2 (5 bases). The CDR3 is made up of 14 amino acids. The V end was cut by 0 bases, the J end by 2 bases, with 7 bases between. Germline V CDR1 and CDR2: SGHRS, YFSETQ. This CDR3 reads CASSLDGNTDTQYF. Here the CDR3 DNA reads TGCGCCAGCAGCTTGGACGGGAACACAGATACGCAGTATTTT.